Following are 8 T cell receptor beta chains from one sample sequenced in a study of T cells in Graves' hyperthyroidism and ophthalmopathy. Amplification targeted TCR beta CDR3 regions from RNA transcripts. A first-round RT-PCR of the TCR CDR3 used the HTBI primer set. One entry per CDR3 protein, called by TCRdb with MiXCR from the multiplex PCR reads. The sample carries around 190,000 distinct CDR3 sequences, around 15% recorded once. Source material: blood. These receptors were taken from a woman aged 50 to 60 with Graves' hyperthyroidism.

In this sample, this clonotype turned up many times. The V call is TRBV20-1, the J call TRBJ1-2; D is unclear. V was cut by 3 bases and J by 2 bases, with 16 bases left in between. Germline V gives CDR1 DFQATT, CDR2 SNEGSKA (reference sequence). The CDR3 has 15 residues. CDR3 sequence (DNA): TGCAGTGCTAGGCCCCTAAGCATTGTCAACTATGGCTACACCTTC. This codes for CSARPLSIVNYGYTF.

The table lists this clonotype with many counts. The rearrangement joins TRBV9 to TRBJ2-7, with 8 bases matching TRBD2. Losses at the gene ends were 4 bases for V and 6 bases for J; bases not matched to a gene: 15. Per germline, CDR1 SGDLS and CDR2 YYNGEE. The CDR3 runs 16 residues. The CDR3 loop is CASSPDLGLAAGEQYF. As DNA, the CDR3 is TGTGCCAGCAGCCCCGACCTTGGACTAGCTGCCGGCGAGCAGTACTTC.

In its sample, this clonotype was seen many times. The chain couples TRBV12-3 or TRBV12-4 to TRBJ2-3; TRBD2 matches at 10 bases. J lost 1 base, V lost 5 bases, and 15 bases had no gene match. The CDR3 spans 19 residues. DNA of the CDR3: TGTGCCAGCAGTCAAAGGTCGGGTAGCGGGGGGTATCGCACAGATACGCAGTATTTT. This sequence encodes CASSQRSGSGGYRTDTQYF.

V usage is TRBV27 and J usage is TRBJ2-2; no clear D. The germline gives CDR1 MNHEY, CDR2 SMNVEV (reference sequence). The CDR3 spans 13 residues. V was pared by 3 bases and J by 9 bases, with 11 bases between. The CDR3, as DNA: TGTGCCAGCAGTTTTGGCCCTCCCTGGGAGCTGTTTTTT. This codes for CASSFGPPWELFF.

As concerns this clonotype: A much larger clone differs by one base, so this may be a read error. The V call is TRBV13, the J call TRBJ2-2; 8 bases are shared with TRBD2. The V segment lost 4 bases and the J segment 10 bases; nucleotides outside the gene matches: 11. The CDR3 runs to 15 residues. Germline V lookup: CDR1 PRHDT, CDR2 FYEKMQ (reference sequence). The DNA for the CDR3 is TGTGCCAGCAGCTCGGTCATCGGGGGGGCCGCGGAGCTGTTTTTT. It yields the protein CASSSVIGGAAELFF.

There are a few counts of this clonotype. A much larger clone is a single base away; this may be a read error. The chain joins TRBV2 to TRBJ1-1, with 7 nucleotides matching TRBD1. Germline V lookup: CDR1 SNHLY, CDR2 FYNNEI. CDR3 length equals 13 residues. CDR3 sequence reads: CASSADRNTEASF. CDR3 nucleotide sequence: TGTGCCAGCAGTGCGGACAGGAACACTGAAGCTTCCTTT.

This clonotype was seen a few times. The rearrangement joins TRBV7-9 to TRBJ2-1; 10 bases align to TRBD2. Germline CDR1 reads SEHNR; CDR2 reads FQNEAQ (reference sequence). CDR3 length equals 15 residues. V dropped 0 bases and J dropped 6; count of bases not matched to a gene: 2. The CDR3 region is CASSLAKRGGNEQFF. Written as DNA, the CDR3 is TGTGCCAGCAGCTTAGCGAAGCGGGGGGGCAATGAGCAGTTCTTC.

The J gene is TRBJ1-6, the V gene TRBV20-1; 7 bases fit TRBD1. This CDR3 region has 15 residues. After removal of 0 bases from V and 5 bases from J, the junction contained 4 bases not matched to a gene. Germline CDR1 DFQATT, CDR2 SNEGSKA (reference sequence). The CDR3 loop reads CSARDLQGDNSPLHF. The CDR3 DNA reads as TGCAGTGCTAGAGATCTTCAGGGGGATAATTCACCCCTCCACTTT.